Below, 9 T cell receptor beta chains from the same sample are listed, as sequenced in a study of cytomegalovirus exposure and HLA in healthy donors. Amplification used 60 Vbeta primers and 13 Jbeta primers. The data were produced by immunoSEQ multiplex PCR, yet TCRdb's version contains in-frame clones alone and is incomplete. The table has under 200,000 clones, about four fifths seen once; the top ten hold roughly 1.6%. Sequenced: PBMCs. The receptors stem from a girl aged 5 to 17 in good health and CMV-seropositive.

V and J are TRBV29-1 and TRBJ2-1; TRBD2 matches 8 bases. Per germline, CDR1 SQVTM and CDR2 ANQGSEA. With V trimmed by 4 bases and J by 7 bases, 15 bases remained unmatched. The length of the CDR3 is 16 residues. CDR3 bases: TGCAGCGTTGTCGGGACCGGGACTAGTTGGGAGAATGAGCAGTTCTTC. The encoded protein is CSVVGTGTSWENEQFF.

This clone occurred once. The chain links TRBV2 to TRBJ1-2; possibly TRBD1 for D (6 bases). With 0 bases removed from V and 8 bases from J, the gap between germline ends came to 13 bases. The CDR3 extends over 14 amino acids. Germline-derived CDR1 and CDR2 are SNHLY and FYNNEI. The CDR3 nucleotides are TGTGCCAGCAGTGAAGCTAGGACAGCGGGGGGCTACACCTTC. Its protein is CASSEARTAGGYTF.

The chain joins TRBV11-3 to TRBJ2-1; 10 bases fit TRBD1. J was trimmed by 9 bases and V by 5 bases; bases with no gene match: 7. Germline V gene sequence: CDR1 SGHNT, CDR2 YENEEA. The CDR3 totals 14 residues. The CDR3 nucleotides read TGTGCCAGCAGCCCGGGACAGGGGTGGAGTGAGCAGTTCTTC. Protein: CASSPGQGWSEQFF.

This chain connects TRBV9 to TRBJ2-5, with D possibly TRBD2 on 5 matching bases. Germline CDR1 SGDLS, CDR2 YYNGEE. CDR3 size: 14 residues. V lost 0 bases, J lost 1 base, and 7 bases lay in between. CDR3 DNA sequence: TGTGCCAGCAGCGTAGCGGGGATCCAAGAGACCCAGTACTTC. Its protein product is CASSVAGIQETQYF.

The chain joins TRBV7-2 to TRBJ2-4; a possible D gene is TRBD1 (5 bases). Germline CDR1 reads SGHTA; CDR2 reads FQGNSA. V was trimmed by 5 bases and J by 6 bases, leaving 8 bases between them. The CDR3 is 12 amino acids. The CDR3 nucleotides are TGTGCCAGCAGCGCCCAGGGAAACATTCAGTACTTC. This codes for CASSAQGNIQYF.

The V gene is TRBV5-1, the J gene TRBJ2-7; D not resolved. The V gene's germline CDR1 is SGHRS and CDR2 YFSETQ. This CDR3 has 14 residues. The V end lost 5 bases, the J end lost 0 bases, and 12 bases lay between the germline ends. CDR3 DNA: TGCGCCAGCAGACCCGAAGCCCACTCCTACGAGCAGTACTTC. Translated, it gives CASRPEAHSYEQYF.

CDR3 DNA: TGCGCCAGCAGCCAAGATCTCTCACAGAACATTCAGTACTTC. Protein sequence: CASSQDLSQNIQYF. The chain combines TRBV4-1 with TRBJ2-4; D remains unclear. CDR3 size: 14 residues. From germline, CDR1 is MGHRA and CDR2 YSYEKL. Trimming shortened V by 0 bases and J by 7 bases, and 10 bases separated the two germline ends.

The chain combines TRBV7-2 with TRBJ1-4; 11 bases align to TRBD1. The V and J ends lost 0 bases and 10 bases, in that order; junction bases with no gene match: 4. Germline V gene lookup returns CDR1 SGHTA and CDR2 FQGNSA. The CDR3 is 15 amino acids. The CDR3 DNA sequence: TGTGCCAGCAGCTTAGCGGACAGGGGGCGCGGAAAACTGTTTTTT. Translating it yields CASSLADRGRGKLFF.

The V call is TRBV4-1, the J call TRBJ2-1, with D perhaps TRBD2 (6 bases). Between the trimmed V and J ends, which lost 3 bases and 4 bases, there was a span of 19 bases. CDR1 and CDR2 (germline): MGHRA, YSYEKL. The CDR3 loop spans 17 amino acids. The CDR3 nucleotides read TGCGCCAGCAGCCAGACCCCGACTAGTCAGGCTTACAATGAGCAGTTCTTC. As protein: CASSQTPTSQAYNEQFF.